This TCR beta chain was captured by sequencing in a study of OX40 agonist ivuxolimab in advanced cancers. This clone appeared a few times. CDR1 MNHEY and CDR2 SMNVEV come from the germline V gene (reference sequence). V lost 3 bases, J lost 0 bases, and 30 bases lay in between. The CDR3 sequence is 21 residues long. Assay: immunoSEQ multiplex PCR; the TCRdb copy retains only in-frame clones and omits some. The table has tens of thousands of clones, less than 85% seen once; the top ten hold about 0.76%. The chain employs TRBV27 and TRBJ2-7, with a weak D call TRBD2 (6 bases). The material sequenced was CD4+ or CD8+ T cells sorted from blood, taken in a trial of the OX40 agonist ivuxolimab. The receptor's source is an adult with an advanced solid tumor such as melanoma, head and neck, liver or kidney cancer. CDR3 in DNA: TGTGCCAGCAGTTTTTGGGACTTTCTCCTACACGGGAAGGGAGACTCCTACGAGCAGTACTTC. The encoded protein is CASSFWDFLLHGKGDSYEQYF.